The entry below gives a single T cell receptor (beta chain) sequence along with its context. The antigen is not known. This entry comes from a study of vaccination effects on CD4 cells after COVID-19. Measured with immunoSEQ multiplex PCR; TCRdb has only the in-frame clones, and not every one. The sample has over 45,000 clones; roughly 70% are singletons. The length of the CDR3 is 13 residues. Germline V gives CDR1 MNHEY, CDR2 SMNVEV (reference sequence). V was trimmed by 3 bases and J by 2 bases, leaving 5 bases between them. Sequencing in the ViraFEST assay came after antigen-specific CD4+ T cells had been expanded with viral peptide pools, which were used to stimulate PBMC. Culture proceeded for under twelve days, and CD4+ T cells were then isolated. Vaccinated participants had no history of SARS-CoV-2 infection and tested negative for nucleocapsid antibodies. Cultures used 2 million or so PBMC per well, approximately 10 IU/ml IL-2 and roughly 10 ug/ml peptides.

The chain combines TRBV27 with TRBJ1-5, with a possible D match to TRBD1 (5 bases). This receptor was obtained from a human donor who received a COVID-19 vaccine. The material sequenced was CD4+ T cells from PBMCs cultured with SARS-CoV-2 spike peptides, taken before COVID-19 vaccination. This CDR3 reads CASSFRGNQPQHF. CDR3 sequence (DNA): TGTGCCAGCAGTTTCAGGGGCAATCAGCCCCAGCATTTT.